This TCR beta chain comes out of a study of T cell repertoires in cytomegalovirus infection. Study-wide points: Accumulated public TCR beta family frequency recognized individuals carrying CMV together with the relevant HLA.

There are many counts of this clonotype. Its antigen is as yet unknown. TCRdb re-derived calls from the reads in MiXCR, one entry per CDR3 protein. The repertoire consists of 150,000 to 200,000 distinct CDR3 sequences, with roughly 9% occurring once and the leading ten covering about 4.2%. CDR3 length: 13 amino acids. V was pared by 6 bases and J by 4 bases, with 9 bases between. Material: PBMCs. This clonotype was sampled from a human donor in good health (CMV status not recorded). Some clones in this sample may be carry-over from other donors' samples. The V and J genes are TRBV12-3 or TRBV12-4 and TRBJ2-2; D unclear. This CDR3 is CASSADFTGELFF. CDR3 DNA: TGTGCCAGCAGCGCAGACTTCACCGGGGAGCTGTTTTTT.